The rows below give T cell receptor beta chains drawn from one sample of a study of blood T cell repertoires in COVID-19. Measured with immunoSEQ multiplex PCR; TCRdb has only the in-frame clones, and not every one. The sample contains approximately 140,000 clones, around 89% of which appear only once. The sample was peripheral blood. Receptors originate from a human donor in a cohort sampled during active COVID-19. The CDR3 runs from the conserved cysteine through the conserved F or W. D genes are given only for firm matches. Clone size appears in some rows only: once, few, many, or a class for an expanded clone.

v_gene,j_gene,d_gene,abundance,CDR3aa,CDR3nt
TRBV9,TRBJ2-1,-,-,CASNWHGLLYNEQFF,TGTGCCAGCAACTGGCACGGGTTGCTTTACAATGAGCAGTTCTTC
TRBV6-5,TRBJ1-6,TRBD1,-,CASSYSWDRTHSPLHF,TGTGCCAGCAGTTACTCGTGGGACAGGACCCATTCACCCCTCCACTTT
TRBV7-2,TRBJ2-2,TRBD2,-,CASSPGGSGGAIGELFF,TGTGCCAGCAGCCCCGGGGGTAGCGGGGGGGCAATCGGGGAGCTGTTTTTT
TRBV29-1,TRBJ1-1,TRBD1,-,CSGGTGNTEAFF,TGCAGCGGTGGGACAGGGAACACTGAAGCTTTCTTT
TRBV27,TRBJ1-6,TRBD1,-,CASRDRGNSPLHF,TGTGCCAGCAGGGACAGGGGTAATTCACCCCTCCACTTT
TRBV7-3,TRBJ2-3,-,-,CASSLKAGGTDTQYF,TGTGCCAGCAGCTTAAAGGCAGGGGGCACAGATACGCAGTATTTT
TRBV27,TRBJ2-7,TRBD2,-,CASSLRPTSGLSSYEQYF,TGTGCCAGCAGTTTAAGGCCGACTAGCGGCCTCAGCTCCTACGAGCAGTACTTC
TRBV19,TRBJ2-3,TRBD2,-,CASSTSGARGDTQYF,TGTGCCAGTAGTACTAGCGGGGCCCGTGGAGATACGCAGTATTTT
TRBV12-3/TRBV12-4,TRBJ1-1,TRBD1,-,CASIPRDSFEAFF,TGTGCCAGCATCCCCCGGGACAGCTTCGAAGCTTTCTTT
TRBV7-2,TRBJ2-2,TRBD2,few,CASSLGRGASGGELFF,TGTGCCAGCAGCTTAGGGCGGGGGGCGTCCGGAGGGGAGCTGTTTTTT
TRBV5-1,TRBJ1-2,-,-,CASSYDTYGYTF,TGCGCCAGCAGCTATGACACATATGGCTACACCTTC
TRBV12-5,TRBJ2-2,-,-,CASGILQKNTGELFF,TGTGCTAGTGGTATTCTACAGAAGAACACCGGGGAGCTGTTTTTT
TRBV27,TRBJ2-5,TRBD1,-,CASSLRGGPGTQYF,TGTGCCAGCAGTTTAAGAGGGGGCCCGGGGACCCAGTACTTC
TRBV12-3/TRBV12-4,TRBJ1-1,-,-,CASSFPLNTEAFF,TGTGCCAGCAGTTTTCCCTTGAACACTGAAGCTTTCTTT
TRBV5-4,TRBJ2-7,-,-,CASRSSLGSVDYEQYF,TGTGCCAGCAGATCCTCCCTCGGGTCAGTCGACTACGAGCAGTACTTC
TRBV6-5,TRBJ2-5,-,-,CASSSIRFQETQYF,TGTGCCAGCAGTTCAATCAGGTTCCAAGAGACCCAGTACTTC
TRBV3-1/TRBV3-2,TRBJ2-7,-,-,CASSQDPGTQGSYEQYF,TGTGCCAGCAGCCAAGATCCCGGGACACAAGGGTCCTACGAGCAGTACTTC
TRBV11-2,TRBJ1-4,-,-,CASSLEQGGEKLFF,TGTGCCAGCAGCTTAGAACAGGGCGGTGAAAAACTGTTTTTT
TRBV19,TRBJ1-1,-,-,CASSISPTGNTEAFF,TGTGCCAGTAGTATCTCGCCGACGGGAAACACTGAAGCTTTCTTT
TRBV5-5,TRBJ1-1,-,-,CASSFEGGMNTEAFF,TGTGCCAGCAGCTTCGAGGGGGGGATGAACACTGAAGCTTTCTTT
TRBV5-4,TRBJ1-6,-,-,CASSRGGARNGNSPLHF,TGTGCCAGCAGTAGGGGGGGCGCAAGGAATGGGAATTCACCCCTCCACTTT
TRBV5-6,TRBJ2-7,-,-,CASSFMSGASYEQYF,TGTGCCAGCAGCTTTATGTCAGGGGCCTCCTACGAGCAGTACTTC
TRBV19,TRBJ1-1,-,-,CASRDSGTEAFF,TGTGCCAGCAGGGATTCGGGCACTGAAGCTTTCTTT